This T cell receptor beta chain was documented in a study of radiotherapy plus CTLA-4 blockade in lung cancer (dated by TCRdb to 2016 to 2019). Turning to the overall study: Objective responses occurred in about 20% of enrolled patients, and less than 35% achieved disease control. Paper-wide results and their limitations: Increased serum interferon-beta after radiation, together with early dynamic changes in blood T cell clones, were reported to be the strongest predictors of response. TCR clones derived from tumors expanded in peripheral blood after treatment with radiotherapy and ipilimumab.

In this study, focal radiation therapy paired with CTLA-4 blockade (ipilimumab) was tested in patients who had chemo-refractory metastatic non-small-cell lung cancer. As regards this clone: There is no known antigen for this receptor. The sample holds no much larger clone one base away, and base qualities are not on file.

The library was produced with the immunoSEQ multiplex PCR assay. TCRdb holds this immuneACCESS table with in-frame rearrangements only. Some clones are missing; in checked studies, unresolved V genes explain under half, and the rest has no known cause. The sample data list some 120,000 clones, and more than 65% of these were observed just once. Together, the top ten hold 3.3% of the sample. CDR1 and CDR2 are drawn from the germline V gene: SGHTA, FQGTGA. From its cysteine to its phenylalanine, the CDR3 spans 12 amino acids. CDR3 DNA only is kept here, 36 bases in frame from base 1. The trim is 4 bases for V and 5 bases for J, with a gap of 6 bases between the germline ends.

This chain is built from TRBV7-3 and TRBJ2-1, with the identity of the D gene unclear. This receptor was obtained from a human donor with non-small cell lung cancer that progressed on radiotherapy plus ipilimumab. Some clones in this sample may be carry-over from other donors' samples. The sequencing here drew on peripheral blood, taken from a patient treated with radiotherapy plus ipilimumab. The DNA sequence is TGTGCCAGCAGCTCATACCACAATGAGCAGTTCTTC. This encodes CASSSYHNEQFF.